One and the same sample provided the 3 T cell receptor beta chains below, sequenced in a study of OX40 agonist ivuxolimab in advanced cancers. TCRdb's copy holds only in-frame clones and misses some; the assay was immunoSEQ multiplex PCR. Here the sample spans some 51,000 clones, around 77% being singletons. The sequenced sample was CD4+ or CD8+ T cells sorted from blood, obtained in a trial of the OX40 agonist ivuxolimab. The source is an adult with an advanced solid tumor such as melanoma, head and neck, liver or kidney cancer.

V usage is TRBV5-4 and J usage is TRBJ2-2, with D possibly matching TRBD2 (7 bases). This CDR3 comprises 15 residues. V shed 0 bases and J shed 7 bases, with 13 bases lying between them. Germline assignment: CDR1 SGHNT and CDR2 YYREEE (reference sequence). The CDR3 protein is CASSLAGGQDGELFF. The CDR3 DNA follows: TGTGCCAGCAGCTTGGCCGGGGGGCAGGACGGGGAGCTGTTTTTT. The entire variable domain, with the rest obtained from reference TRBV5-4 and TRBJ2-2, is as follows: ETGVTQSPTHLIKTRGQQVTLRCSSQSGHNTVSWYQQALGQGPQFIFQYYREEENGRGNFPPRFSGLQFPNYSSELNVNALELDDSALYLCASSLAGGQDGELFFGEGSRLTVL.

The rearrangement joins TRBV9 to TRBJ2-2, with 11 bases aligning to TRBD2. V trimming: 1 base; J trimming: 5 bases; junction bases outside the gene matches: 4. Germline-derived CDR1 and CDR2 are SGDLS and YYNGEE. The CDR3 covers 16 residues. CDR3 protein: CASSVTSGSLTGELFF. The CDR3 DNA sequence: TGTGCCAGCAGCGTAACTAGCGGGAGTCTAACCGGGGAGCTGTTTTTT.

CDR3 bases: TGTGCCAGCAGTGAACGGTCACACACTGAAGCTTTCTTT. Amino acid sequence: CASSERSHTEAFF. The V gene is TRBV2, the J gene TRBJ1-1, with D unclear. The V gene's germline CDR1 is SNHLY and CDR2 FYNNEI. V was cut by 2 bases and J by 3 bases, with 7 bases left in between. This CDR3 contains 13 residues.